A selection of T cell receptor beta chains follows, all from one sample in a study of blood T cell repertoires in COVID-19. Clones were read by immunoSEQ multiplex PCR, and TCRdb kept only the in-frame ones, dropping some. Of around 250,000 clones listed, approximately 90% were seen once; the top ten hold 0.95% to 1.5%. Sequencing was done on a sample of PBMCs or T cells enriched from blood (not recorded which). These receptors all come from a human donor in a cohort exposed to, infected with or recovered from COVID-19 (not recorded which). The donor label of this sample is uncertain. CDR3s leave out the opening cysteine and the closing phenylalanine or tryptophan. The D gene is left open where the match is weak.

TRBD1,12,TRBV5-1,TRBJ2-5,ASSTGQAAETQY
TRBD1,13,TRBV15,TRBJ2-2,ATSRGQGGTGELF
TRBD1,12,TRBV19,TRBJ1-1,ASSPQGTNTEAF
TRBD1,14,TRBV19,TRBJ1-5,ASSTRTGGIGQPQH
.,14,TRBV19,TRBJ2-5,ASSIDRRTEQETQY
.,9,TRBV27,TRBJ2-1,ASSLKDSQF
TRBD1,12,TRBV6-6,TRBJ1-4,ASTPGQGNEKLF
TRBD1,13,TRBV19,TRBJ1-3,ASSRDRASGNTIY
.,11,TRBV7-2,TRBJ2-7,ASSAVRGHEQY
TRBD1,14,TRBV2,TRBJ1-1,ASSMGQGDGGTEAF
TRBD2,11,TRBV19,TRBJ2-1,ASSGLAGGEQF
TRBD1,13,TRBV7-9,TRBJ1-6,ASSFAGQDNSPLH
.,11,TRBV5-1,TRBJ2-3,ASKGGASDTQY
.,12,TRBV7-8,TRBJ1-2,ASSLNRAGDGYT
.,11,TRBV27,TRBJ1-5,ASSFDRYQPQH
TRBD2,14,TRBV14,TRBJ2-5,ASSQGAGRPGETQY
.,15,TRBV7-2,TRBJ2-3,ASSDSARQGSTDTQY
TRBD2,13,TRBV5-4,TRBJ2-1,ASSLAGGTINEQF
TRBD1,11,TRBV29-1,TRBJ2-7,SVADRTSYEQY
.,14,TRBV14,TRBJ2-3,ASSQEAFRREDTQY
TRBD1,14,TRBV27,TRBJ1-6,ASSLTDRAYNSPLH
.,13,TRBV7-9,TRBJ2-7,ASSPGYERHYEQY
.,11,TRBV9,TRBJ2-4,ASSGRSKNIQY
.,13,TRBV28,TRBJ2-7,ASSPQVGGSYEQY
.,11,TRBV10-3,TRBJ1-2,AIRADRHYGYT